A single sample gave rise to the 30 T cell receptor beta chains below, sequenced in a study of T cell responses to AZD1222 COVID-19 vaccine. Clones were sequenced by immunoSEQ multiplex PCR, and TCRdb holds only the in-frame ones, with some missing. This table holds roughly 150,000 clones, just over 90% found once. The material was peripheral blood, obtained on day 0 of AZD1222 vaccination. These receptors came from an adult in good health.

The J gene is TRBJ2-7, the V gene TRBV25-1, with D uncertain. Between the trimmed V and J ends, which lost 5 bases and 7 bases, there was a span of 9 bases. Germline CDR1 is MGHDK and CDR2 is SYGVNS. This CDR3 contains 11 residues. As DNA, the CDR3 is TGTGCCAGCAGTACTTGGGGAGAGCAGTACTTC. This gives the protein CASSTWGEQYF.

V usage is TRBV3-1 (or the pseudogene TRBV3-2) and J usage is TRBJ1-5; D gene uncertain. Germline CDR1 is LGHDT and CDR2 is YNNKEL (reference sequence). CDR3 length: 12 residues. The V end lost 6 bases, the J end lost 4 bases, and 7 bases lay between the germline ends. CDR3 amino acids: CASRGGNQPQHF. In DNA form, the CDR3 reads TGTGCCAGCAGGGGCGGGAATCAGCCCCAGCATTTT.

This chain connects TRBV6-1 to TRBJ2-7; unclear D gene. The CDR3 has 14 residues. V was cut by 2 bases and J by 4 bases, with 12 bases left in between. Germline CDR1 MNHNS, CDR2 SASEGT. This CDR3 is CASSESVRQYEQYF. CDR3 nucleotides: TGTGCCAGCAGTGAAAGCGTTAGGCAGTACGAGCAGTACTTC.

This rearrangement joins TRBV18 to TRBJ1-1; D is perhaps TRBD1 (6 bases). The CDR3 extends over 13 amino acids. V shed 8 bases and J shed 0 bases, with 10 bases lying between them. The germline V gene encodes CDR1 KGHSH and CDR2 LQKENI. CDR3 nucleotide sequence: TGTGCCAGCCAAGAGGGGGTGAACACTGAAGCTTTCTTT. Translated: CASQEGVNTEAFF.

This clone was counted once. The CDR3 sequence: CASSLFTRTEAFF. In DNA form, the CDR3 reads TGTGCCAGCAGCTTGTTTACAAGGACTGAAGCTTTCTTT. The chain combines TRBV5-6 with TRBJ1-1; D gene unclear. Germline CDR1 reads SGHDT; CDR2 reads YYEEEE. Trimming cost V 1 base and J 5 bases, with 9 bases left between them. The CDR3 runs 13 residues.

The rearrangement joins TRBV7-2 to TRBJ2-1; tentatively, D is TRBD1 (6 bases). V lost 4 bases and J 8 bases, leaving 12 bases between the germline ends. The V gene's germline CDR1 is SGHTA and CDR2 FQGNSA. This CDR3 is built from 13 residues. In DNA form, the CDR3 reads TGTGCCAGCAGCTATTACAGGGCCTATGAGCAGTTCTTC. Amino acids: CASSYYRAYEQFF.

This chain uses TRBV6-1 with TRBJ2-7; a possible D gene is TRBD1 (6 bases). CDR1 is MNHNS and CDR2 is SASEGT in the germline V gene. V shed 2 bases and J shed 3 bases, with 14 bases lying between them. This CDR3 spans 15 amino acids. CDR3 nucleotide sequence: TGTGCCAGCAGTGAATATCCGACAGGACTCTACGAGCAGTACTTC. This encodes CASSEYPTGLYEQYF.

V and J are TRBV5-5 and TRBJ1-2, with 7 bases identical to TRBD1. The CDR3 is 14 residues long. Germline CDR1 reads SGHKS; CDR2 reads YYEKEE (reference sequence). The ends lost 4 bases at V and 2 bases at J; junction bases unmatched: 5. CDR3 coding DNA: TGTGCCAGCAGCCGAACGACAGGGAACTATGGCTACACCTTC. It codes for CASSRTTGNYGYTF. Full variable domain (outside the CDR3, taken from reference TRBV5-5 and TRBJ1-2): DAGVTQSPTHLIKTRGQQVTLRCSPISGHKSVSWYQQVLGQGPQFIFQYYEKEERGRGNFPDRFSARQFPNYSSELNVNALLLGDSALYLCASSRTTGNYGYTFGSGTRLTVV.

The J gene is TRBJ1-1, the V gene TRBV27; D remains ambiguous. V lost 5 bases, J lost 4 bases, and 17 bases lay in between. From germline, CDR1 is MNHEY and CDR2 SMNVEV (reference sequence). The CDR3 length is 15 residues. This CDR3 is CASSPTGPRGTEAFF. In DNA, the CDR3 is TGTGCCAGCAGTCCGACCGGGCCTAGAGGCACTGAAGCTTTCTTT.

The J gene is TRBJ2-3, the V gene TRBV10-1; 13 bases line up with TRBD2. The V gene's germline CDR1 is WNHNN and CDR2 SYGVQD (reference sequence). The CDR3 loop spans 17 amino acids. The V gene end was trimmed by 0 bases and the J gene end by 2 bases; junction bases not matched to a gene: 2. CDR3 sequence (DNA): TGCGCCAGCAGTGAGTCGACTAGCGGGGGGCCCACAGATACGCAGTATTTT. It specifies CASSESTSGGPTDTQYF.

The chain uses TRBV11-2 and TRBJ1-6; no clear D. The CDR3 covers 15 residues. Trimming removed 0 bases from V and 7 bases from J, with 10 bases in between. Per the germline V gene, CDR1 is SGHAT and CDR2 is FQNNGV. The CDR3 is CASSLESALNSPLHF. Here the CDR3 DNA reads TGTGCCAGCAGCTTAGAGTCAGCCCTGAATTCACCCCTCCACTTT.

The CDR3 bases are TGTGCCAGCAGTCCGCCTTTTAGCAGACATTACGATGAGCAGTTCTTC. As protein: CASSPPFSRHYDEQFF. The chain links TRBV27 to TRBJ2-1; D ambiguous. The CDR3 loop spans 16 amino acids. From germline, CDR1 is MNHEY and CDR2 SMNVEV (reference sequence). V shed 5 bases and J shed 8 bases, with 22 bases lying between them.

The chain carries TRBV7-2 and TRBJ1-1, with 8 bases that match TRBD1. Trimming removed 5 bases from V and 4 bases from J; junction bases left unmatched: 6. CDR1 SGHTA and CDR2 FQGNSA come from the germline V gene. This CDR3 has 14 residues. The CDR3 is CASSMTGVGTEAFF. The CDR3 DNA follows: TGTGCCAGCAGCATGACAGGGGTGGGCACTGAAGCTTTCTTT. Variable domain in full (rest from reference TRBV7-2 and TRBJ1-1): GAGVSQSPSNKVTEKGKDVELRCDPISGHTALYWYRQSLGQGLEFLIYFQGNSAPDKSGLPSDRFSAERTGGSVSTLTIQRTQQEDSAVYLCASSMTGVGTEAFFGQGTRLTVV.

This rearrangement joins TRBV19 to TRBJ2-7, with D possibly matching TRBD2 (6 bases). In germline, CDR1 is LNHDA, CDR2 SQIVND (reference sequence). The CDR3 is made up of 14 amino acids. The V end lost 3 bases, the J end lost 2 bases, and 11 bases lay between the germline ends. The CDR3 loop is CASSIRLGTYEQYF. The CDR3 bases are TGTGCCAGTAGTATTCGACTAGGAACCTACGAGCAGTACTTC.

This chain uses TRBV7-8 with TRBJ1-4, with no clear D. CDR1 and CDR2 from the germline V gene are SGHVS and FQNEAQ. The V end was cut by 2 bases, the J end by 8 bases, with 6 bases between. The CDR3 sequence is 12 residues long. CDR3 region: CASSLLGEKLFF. In DNA, the CDR3 is TGTGCCAGCAGCTTATTAGGGGAAAAACTGTTTTTT.

V usage is TRBV6-5 and J usage is TRBJ2-1; D may be TRBD1 (6 bases). V gave up 8 bases and J gave up 5 bases, with 16 bases separating them. The germline gives CDR1 MNHEY, CDR2 SVGAGI. The CDR3 has 14 amino acids. In DNA, the CDR3 is TGTGCCAGCGGAACCACAGGGCCCAACAATGAGCAGTTCTTC. Amino acid sequence: CASGTTGPNNEQFF.

This rearrangement joins TRBV18 to TRBJ1-3; 8 bases fit TRBD1. Germline V lookup: CDR1 KGHSH, CDR2 LQKENI. Trimming took 4 bases from V and 3 from J; bases not matched to a gene: 14. This CDR3 contains 18 residues. The CDR3 coding sequence is TGTGCCAGCTCACGGTCCGAGACAGGGGACACTTTTGGAAACACCATATATTTT. It translates to CASSRSETGDTFGNTIYF.

The chain has TRBV6-5 and TRBJ1-6; unclear D gene. Trimming pared 2 bases from V and 9 bases from J, leaving 11 bases between. The CDR3 runs 14 residues. Germline V gene data show CDR1 as MNHEY and CDR2 as SVGAGI. CDR3 nucleotides: TGTGCCAGCAGTTACGTGAAGGGCGGTTCACCCCTCCACTTT. It codes for CASSYVKGGSPLHF.

V is TRBV6-2 or TRBV6-3 and J is TRBJ1-2; TRBD1 matches 10 bases. V lost 5 bases, J lost 4 bases, and 7 bases stayed unmatched. Germline assignment: CDR1 MNHEY and CDR2 SVGEGT. The CDR3 length is 15 residues. The chain's CDR3 is CASSTPGTGAYGYTF. The CDR3 nucleotides read TGTGCCAGCAGTACCCCCGGGACAGGGGCCTATGGCTACACCTTC.

V gene TRBV7-2 combines with J gene TRBJ1-6; D perhaps matches TRBD1 (6 bases). Germline V gives CDR1 SGHTA, CDR2 FQGNSA. The CDR3 is 16 residues long. The germline V and J ends were trimmed by 7 bases and 10 bases, with 23 bases remaining between them. CDR3 amino acids: CASTLGNTGLYSPLHF. The DNA for the CDR3 is TGTGCCAGCACCCTCGGTAATACAGGGCTCTACTCACCCCTCCACTTT.

The genes are TRBV2 and TRBJ1-2, with D possibly TRBD1 on 6 matching bases. The V end was cut by 6 bases, the J end by 4 bases, with 15 bases between. CDR3 length: 14 amino acids. Looked up from germline, CDR1 is SNHLY and CDR2 is FYNNEI. The CDR3 DNA is TGTGCCAGCAGCCCAGGGGCGTCATTCTATGGCTACACCTTC. Residues: CASSPGASFYGYTF.

J is TRBJ1-2 and V is TRBV3-1 (or the pseudogene TRBV3-2), with TRBD1 matching 9 bases. V shed 3 bases and J 4 bases; nucleotides not matched to a gene: 6. Germline V gene sequence: CDR1 LGHDT, CDR2 YNNKEL (reference sequence). This CDR3 is 15 amino acids long. CDR3 sequence: CASSQGTGSSYGYTF. The CDR3 nucleotides are TGTGCCAGCAGCCAGGGGACAGGGAGCTCCTATGGCTACACCTTC.

The chain employs TRBV5-1 and TRBJ1-1; D is ambiguous. The CDR3 is 14 amino acids. Germline V gives CDR1 SGHRS, CDR2 YFSETQ. Trimming left V 2 bases short and J 1 base short, with 9 bases between. CDR3 nucleotides: TGCGCCAGCAGCTTCGATTCCGGGAACACTGAAGCTTTCTTT. It is translated as CASSFDSGNTEAFF.

The gene calls are TRBV5-1 and TRBJ2-2; 9 bases line up with TRBD2. Germline CDR1 SGHRS, CDR2 YFSETQ. The CDR3 covers 15 residues. After removal of 5 bases from V and 5 bases from J, the junction contained 7 bases not matched to a gene. The CDR3 DNA reads as TGCGCCAGCAGAATTGATAGCGGGAGAACCGGGGAGCTGTTTTTT. Its translation: CASRIDSGRTGELFF.

The chain recombines TRBV3-1 (or the pseudogene TRBV3-2) with TRBJ1-5; 7 positions match TRBD1. Germline CDR1 is LGHDT and CDR2 is YNNKEL (reference sequence). The trim removed 5 bases at V and 2 bases at J, leaving 3 bases unmatched. This CDR3 is built from 14 residues. CDR3 protein: CASSLGQGNQPQHF. CDR3 in DNA: TGTGCCAGCAGCTTAGGACAGGGCAATCAGCCCCAGCATTTT.

This sequence joins TRBV7-3 and TRBJ1-5; no definite D call. The CDR3 length is 13 residues. The V end lost 0 bases, the J end lost 7 bases, and 7 bases lay between the germline ends. Germline V CDR1 and CDR2: SGHTA, FQGTGA. This CDR3 is CASSLTGGQPQHF. CDR3 DNA sequence: TGTGCCAGCAGCTTAACAGGTGGGCAGCCCCAGCATTTT.

The V gene is TRBV7-2, the J gene TRBJ2-3; the match to TRBD2 covers 7 bases. V shed 4 bases and J 1 base; nucleotides not matched to a gene: 11. Germline CDR1 and CDR2: SGHTA and FQGNSA. The CDR3 totals 17 residues. As DNA, the CDR3 is TGTGCCAGCAGCTCAAGACTAGCCCCTCGTGGCACAGATACGCAGTATTTT. It encodes CASSSRLAPRGTDTQYF.

The chain employs TRBV30 and TRBJ2-5, with 10 nucleotides matching TRBD1. Germline loops: CDR1 GTSNPN, CDR2 SVGIG (reference sequence). V shed 5 bases and J 5 bases; nucleotides not matched to a gene: 2. The CDR3 covers 12 residues. CDR3 protein: CAWGTGDETQYF. CDR3 coding DNA: TGTGCCTGGGGGACAGGGGATGAGACCCAGTACTTC.

V usage is TRBV25-1 and J usage is TRBJ1-4; 7 nucleotides align to TRBD1. This CDR3 region has 15 residues. V trimming: 6 bases; J trimming: 1 base; junction bases outside the gene matches: 5. Germline V gives CDR1 MGHDK, CDR2 SYGVNS. The CDR3 loop is CASSPQGRTNEKLFF. CDR3 coding DNA: TGTGCCAGCAGCCCACAGGGGAGAACTAATGAAAAACTGTTTTTT.

This chain links TRBV27 with TRBJ1-1, with D perhaps matching TRBD1 (5 bases). Germline values: CDR1 MNHEY, CDR2 SMNVEV (reference sequence). V was pared by 5 bases and J by 5 bases, with 18 bases between. The CDR3 runs to 15 residues. In DNA form, the CDR3 reads TGTGCCAGCAGTCTTCGACCATTGGGGACGACTGAAGCTTTCTTT. It codes for CASSLRPLGTTEAFF.